This TCR beta chain was identified in a study of tumor-infiltrating lymphocytes in primary liver carcinoma. Notes on this clonotype: A read error may explain this, as a much larger clone is one base away.

Investigators took RNA and DNA out together from 20-30 mg of unsorted bulk tissue. Total RNA (about 500 ng) served as template for TCR beta cDNA synthesis primed by a constant-region primer. Amplification in three nested multiplex PCR rounds with slightly modified ARM-PCR gave rise to TCR beta libraries. TCRdb processed the multiplex PCR reads anew with MiXCR; each CDR3 protein has one entry. Here the sample spans tens of thousands of distinct CDR3 sequences, around 70% being singletons. The sequenced material came from liver tumor tissue from sampling region 2. As to subset: tumor region T2, inferior pole. The TCR originated in a man aged 35 to 55 with primary liver carcinoma and hepatitis B virus infection.

The CDR3 DNA sequence: TGTGCCAGTAATACAGGGGTCACCGGGGAGCTGTGTTTT. Protein product: CASNTGVTGELCF. The chain uses TRBV19 and TRBJ2-2; 7 bases map to TRBD1. The CDR3 runs to 13 residues. Germline V gives CDR1 LNHDA, CDR2 SQIVND (reference sequence). Based on the CDR3 plus reference TRBV19 and TRBJ2-2, the full variable domain is DGGITQSPKYLFRKEGQNVTLSCEQNLNHDAMYWYRQDPGQGLRLIYYSQIVNDFQKGDIAEGYSVSREKKESFPLTVTSAQKNPTAFYLCASNTGVTGELCFGEGSRLTVL.